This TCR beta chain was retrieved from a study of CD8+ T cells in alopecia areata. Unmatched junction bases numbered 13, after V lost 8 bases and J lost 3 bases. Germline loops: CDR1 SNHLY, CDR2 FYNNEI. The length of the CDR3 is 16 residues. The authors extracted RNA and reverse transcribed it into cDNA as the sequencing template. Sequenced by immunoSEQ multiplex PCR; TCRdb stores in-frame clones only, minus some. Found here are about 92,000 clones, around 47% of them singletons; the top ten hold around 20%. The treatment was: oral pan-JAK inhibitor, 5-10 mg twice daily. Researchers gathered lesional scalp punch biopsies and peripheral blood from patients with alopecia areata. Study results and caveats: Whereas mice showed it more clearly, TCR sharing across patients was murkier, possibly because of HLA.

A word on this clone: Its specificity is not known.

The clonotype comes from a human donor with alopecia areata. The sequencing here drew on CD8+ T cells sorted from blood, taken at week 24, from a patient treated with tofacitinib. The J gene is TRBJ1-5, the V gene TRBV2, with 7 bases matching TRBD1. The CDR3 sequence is CASWRGQASDNQPQHF. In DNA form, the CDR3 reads TGTGCCAGCTGGAGAGGACAGGCGTCTGACAATCAGCCCCAGCATTTT.